The 5 T cell receptor beta chains below come from one sample, sequenced in a study of blood T cell repertoires in COVID-19. Here immunoSEQ multiplex PCR was the method, and the copy in TCRdb shows in-frame clones only, minus some. The sample includes 410,000 or so clones, about 88% of them seen just once. The sequenced sample consisted of peripheral blood. These receptors were collected from a woman between 35 and 50 years old with COVID-19, enrolled during active disease.

The gene calls are TRBV5-4 and TRBJ1-4; 7 bases fit TRBD1. CDR1 is SGHNT, CDR2 YYREEE, per germline (reference sequence). The CDR3 extends over 14 amino acids. With V trimmed by 5 bases and J by 13 bases, 14 bases remained unmatched. This chain's CDR3 is CASRSGTGVLGLFF. The CDR3 DNA reads TGTGCCAGCAGATCCGGAACAGGGGTCTTGGGACTGTTTTTT.

This clone was observed once. The V call is TRBV28, the J call TRBJ2-3; perhaps TRBD2 as D (6 bases). The CDR3 spans 12 residues. The V gene's germline CDR1 is MDHEN and CDR2 SYDVKM. The CDR3 DNA reads as TGTGGGATAGGAGGGAGCACAGATACGCAGTATTTT. This codes for CGIGGSTDTQYF.

The V call is TRBV5-1, the J call TRBJ2-1; no reliable D call. CDR3 length: 14 residues. V shed 7 bases and J shed 10 bases, with 21 bases lying between them. The germline gives CDR1 SGHRS, CDR2 YFSETQ. CDR3 sequence: CASRVLAQDREQFF. Here the CDR3 DNA reads TGCGCCAGCCGGGTCCTCGCCCAAGATCGCGAGCAGTTCTTC.

This sequence joins TRBV5-1 and TRBJ2-6; possible D gene TRBD2, 5 bases. This CDR3 spans 16 amino acids. The V end lost 4 bases, the J end lost 0 bases, and 11 bases lay between the germline ends. Per the germline V gene, CDR1 is SGHRS and CDR2 is YFSETQ. The CDR3 loop reads CASSREVRSGANVLTF. The CDR3, as DNA: TGCGCCAGCAGCCGGGAAGTTCGCTCTGGGGCCAACGTCCTGACTTTC.

This chain links TRBV7-3 with TRBJ2-3, with 7 positions matching TRBD1. CDR1 is SGHTA and CDR2 is FQGTGA in the germline V gene. The V and J ends lost 4 bases and 1 base, in that order; junction bases with no gene match: 5. CDR3 length: 15 amino acids. The CDR3 loop is CASSSGQIGTDTQYF. CDR3 nucleotide sequence: TGTGCCAGCAGCTCGGGACAGATTGGCACAGATACGCAGTATTTT.